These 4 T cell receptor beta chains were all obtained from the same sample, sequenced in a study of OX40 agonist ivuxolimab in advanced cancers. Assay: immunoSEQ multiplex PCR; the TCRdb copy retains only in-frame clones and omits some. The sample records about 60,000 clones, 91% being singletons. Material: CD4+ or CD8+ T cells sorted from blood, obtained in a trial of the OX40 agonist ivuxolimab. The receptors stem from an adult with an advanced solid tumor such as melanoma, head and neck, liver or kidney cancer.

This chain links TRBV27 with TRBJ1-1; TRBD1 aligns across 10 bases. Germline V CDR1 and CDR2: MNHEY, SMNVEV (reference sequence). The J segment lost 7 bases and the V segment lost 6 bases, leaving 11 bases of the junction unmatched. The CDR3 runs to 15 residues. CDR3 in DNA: TGTGCCAGCAGGCGACAGGGGGCGACCGCTTATGAAGCTTTCTTT. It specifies CASRRQGATAYEAFF.

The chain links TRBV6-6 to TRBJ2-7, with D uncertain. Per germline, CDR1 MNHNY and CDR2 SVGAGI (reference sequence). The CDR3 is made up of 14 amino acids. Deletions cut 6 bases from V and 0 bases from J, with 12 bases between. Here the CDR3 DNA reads TGTGCCAGCAGAGAACAGAGATTCTCCTACGAGCAGTACTTC. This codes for CASREQRFSYEQYF.

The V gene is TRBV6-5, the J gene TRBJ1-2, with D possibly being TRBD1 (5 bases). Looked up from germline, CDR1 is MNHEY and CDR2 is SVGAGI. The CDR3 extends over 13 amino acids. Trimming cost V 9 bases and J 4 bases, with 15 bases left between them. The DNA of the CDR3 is TGTGCCAGTGGACGTACTCAGGGCTATGGCTACACCTTC. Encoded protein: CASGRTQGYGYTF.

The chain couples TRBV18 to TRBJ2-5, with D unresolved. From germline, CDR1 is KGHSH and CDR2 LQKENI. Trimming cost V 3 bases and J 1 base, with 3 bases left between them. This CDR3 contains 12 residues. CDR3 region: CASSPSQETQYF. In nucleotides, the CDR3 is TGTGCCAGCTCACCCAGCCAAGAGACCCAGTACTTC.